These 22 T cell receptor beta chains were all obtained from the same sample, sequenced in a study of cytomegalovirus exposure and HLA in healthy donors. Use of 60 Vbeta and 13 Jbeta primers characterized the PCR. Profiling relied on immunoSEQ multiplex PCR, and the TCRdb table lists in-frame clones only, not all of them. The sample holds more than 100,000 clones. The sample comprised PBMCs. All receptors derive from a man aged 18 to 35 in good health and CMV-seronegative.

The V and J genes are TRBV7-9 and TRBJ2-7; 9 bases match TRBD1. The V gene's germline CDR1 is SEHNR and CDR2 FQNEAQ (reference sequence). Germline trimming cut 5 bases from V and 5 bases from J; bases unmatched to any gene: 10. This CDR3 has 15 amino acids. CDR3 nucleotide sequence: TGTGCCAGCAGCCTCCCGGGACAGGGTCCCAACGAGCAGTACTTC. It encodes CASSLPGQGPNEQYF.

The chain has TRBV10-3 and TRBJ2-7; 8 bases fit TRBD2. The germline V gene has CDR1 ENHRY and CDR2 SYGVKD. The CDR3 loop spans 14 amino acids. Losses at the gene ends were 8 bases for V and 3 bases for J; bases not matched to a gene: 9. CDR3 nucleotide sequence: TGTGCCATCGGGCGGCAGGCGGGAGGCTACGAGCAGTACTTC. Amino acids: CAIGRQAGGYEQYF.

The rearrangement joins TRBV18 to TRBJ2-7, with a weak D call TRBD1 (6 bases). The CDR3 is 13 amino acids. Germline V CDR1 and CDR2: KGHSH, LQKENI. Trimming left V 3 bases short and J 7 bases short, with 13 bases between. Here the CDR3 DNA reads TGTGCCAGCTCACCCAATCCCGACAGGGAGCAGTACTTC. Translated: CASSPNPDREQYF.

Note on this clone: At one end, the junction sequence differs from germline, possibly due to a read error. The sample contains more than one DNA sequence encoding this CDR3. This chain uses TRBV19 with TRBJ2-3, with 13 bases fitting TRBD2. The germline V gene encodes CDR1 LNHDA and CDR2 SQIVND (reference sequence). The CDR3 has 16 residues. The CDR3 spells CASRSLAGGSTDTQYF. DNA for the CDR3: TGTGCCAGCCGTTCACTAGCGGGGGGGAGCACGGATACGCAGTATTTT.

V gene TRBV6-5 combines with J gene TRBJ1-1, with D hard to call. V lost 5 bases to trimming and J lost 1 base, with 11 bases between them. This CDR3 comprises 14 residues. CDR1 is MNHEY and CDR2 is SVGAGI in the germline V gene. CDR3 residues: CASSNPYGNTEAFF. The CDR3 DNA reads as TGTGCCAGCAGTAACCCGTACGGGAACACTGAAGCTTTCTTT.

The J gene is TRBJ1-4, the V gene TRBV28, with TRBD1 identical over 9 bases. Unmatched junction bases numbered 6, after V lost 2 bases and J lost 8 bases. In germline, CDR1 is MDHEN, CDR2 SYDVKM. The CDR3 runs 15 residues. CDR3 sequence reads: CASSLGGQGLEKLFF. The DNA of the CDR3 is TGTGCCAGCAGTTTAGGGGGACAGGGTTTGGAAAAACTGTTTTTT.

A note on this clone: The junction does not match germline at one end; this may be a read error. Here the CDR3 reads CASTELGGADTQYF. The CDR3 DNA sequence: TGTGCCAGCACTGAACTAGGCGGAGCGGATACGCAGTATTTT. This chain joins TRBV6-1 and TRBJ2-3; possibly TRBD2 for D (5 bases). Germline CDR1 MNHNS, CDR2 SASEGT. This CDR3 is 14 amino acids long.

The chain joins TRBV14 to TRBJ2-7; 7 nucleotides align to TRBD1. The length of the CDR3 is 14 residues. Germline-derived CDR1 and CDR2 are SGHDN and FVKESK. Unmatched junction bases numbered 7, after V lost 6 bases and J lost 2 bases. CDR3 loop: CASRRQGSTYEQYF. The CDR3 coding sequence is TGTGCCAGCAGGCGACAGGGATCGACCTACGAGCAGTACTTC.

The chain employs TRBV4-1 and TRBJ2-1, with 8 bases fitting TRBD2. This CDR3 contains 14 residues. The germline gives CDR1 MGHRA, CDR2 YSYEKL. V lost 4 bases, J lost 5 bases, and 4 bases stayed unmatched. The CDR3 protein is CASSPSRGDNEQFF. CDR3 coding DNA: TGCGCCAGCAGCCCCTCGCGGGGGGACAATGAGCAGTTCTTC.

The chain links TRBV5-5 to TRBJ1-3; weak D call: TRBD1 (6 bases). Germline CDR1 reads SGHKS; CDR2 reads YYEKEE (reference sequence). This CDR3 is 16 amino acids long. V was clipped by 4 bases and J by 4 bases, with 18 bases between them. This chain's CDR3 is CASSPGTPSPGNTIYF. CDR3 sequence (DNA): TGTGCCAGCAGCCCCGGGACACCCAGCCCGGGAAACACCATATATTTT. Supplemented by reference TRBV5-5 and TRBJ1-3, the full variable domain reads DAGVTQSPTHLIKTRGQQVTLRCSPISGHKSVSWYQQVLGQGPQFIFQYYEKEERGRGNFPDRFSARQFPNYSSELNVNALLLGDSALYLCASSPGTPSPGNTIYFGEGSWLTVV.

V and J are TRBV6-1 and TRBJ2-7; no reliable D call. Trimming pared 7 bases from V and 7 bases from J, leaving 8 bases between. CDR3 length: 10 amino acids. Germline CDR1 is MNHNS and CDR2 is SASEGT. The chain's CDR3 is CASMYGEQYF. CDR3 coding DNA: TGTGCCAGCATGTACGGTGAGCAGTACTTC.

This chain uses TRBV27 with TRBJ2-7, with 8 nucleotides matching TRBD2. V lost 4 bases and J lost 2; bases outside the gene matches: 10. The CDR3 consists of 16 residues. Germline loops: CDR1 MNHEY, CDR2 SMNVEV (reference sequence). The CDR3 region is CASSSTVAGGPYEQYF. CDR3 nucleotide sequence: TGTGCCAGCAGTTCAACCGTGGCGGGGGGACCCTACGAGCAGTACTTC.

The CDR3 nucleotides read TGTGCCAGCAGCGTGGAGGGGAGCGGGGCTAGCACAGATACGCAGTATTTT. This gives the protein CASSVEGSGASTDTQYF. V gene TRBV9 combines with J gene TRBJ2-3; 7 nucleotides align to TRBD2. Germline trimming cut 2 bases from V and 0 bases from J; bases unmatched to any gene: 9. From germline, CDR1 is SGDLS and CDR2 YYNGEE. CDR3 size: 17 residues.

The chain carries TRBV12-5 and TRBJ2-3, with D possibly matching TRBD2 (7 bases). Trimming took 6 bases from V and 4 from J, leaving 14 bases between them. Looked up from germline, CDR1 is LGHNT and CDR2 is FRNRAP. The CDR3 is 14 residues long. The CDR3: CASGWGGASDTQYF. The CDR3 DNA sequence: TGTGCTAGTGGATGGGGGGGCGCCTCAGATACGCAGTATTTT.

The rearrangement uses TRBV9 and TRBJ1-2, with unresolved D. V was clipped by 5 bases and J by 7 bases, with 18 bases between them. The CDR3 extends over 14 amino acids. Germline V lookup: CDR1 SGDLS, CDR2 YYNGEE. The CDR3 spells CASSTEDGDFGYTF. The CDR3 DNA reads TGTGCCAGCAGTACCGAGGATGGAGATTTTGGCTACACCTTC.

The CDR3 nucleotides are TGTGCCAGCAGGTCCGGGACAGGGGGCCATCAGCCCCAGCATTTT. Amino acid sequence: CASRSGTGGHQPQHF. The chain recombines TRBV6-1 with TRBJ1-5; 12 nucleotides agree with TRBD1. J was trimmed by 5 bases and V by 6 bases; bases with no gene match: 5. CDR3 size: 15 residues. Germline CDR1 and CDR2: MNHNS and SASEGT.

The genes are TRBV18 and TRBJ2-7, with D uncertain. In germline, CDR1 is KGHSH, CDR2 LQKENI. The length of the CDR3 is 13 residues. V lost 8 bases, J lost 4 bases, and 15 bases lay in between. The CDR3 reads CASNQVSTYEQYF. CDR3 nucleotide sequence: TGTGCCAGCAACCAGGTATCGACATACGAGCAGTACTTC.

The chain combines TRBV27 with TRBJ2-5; D remains ambiguous. This CDR3 has 12 amino acids. Trimming took off 5 bases at V and 4 bases at J, with 8 bases between the two ends. Germline V gives CDR1 MNHEY, CDR2 SMNVEV (reference sequence). Written as DNA, the CDR3 is TGTGCCAGCAGTCCTAGTCTAGAGACCCAGTACTTC. Translating gives CASSPSLETQYF.

This sequence joins TRBV19 and TRBJ1-1; D unclear. Between the trimmed V and J ends, which lost 5 bases and 0 bases, there was a span of 10 bases. The germline CDR1 and CDR2 sequences are LNHDA and SQIVND (reference sequence). The CDR3 length is 14 residues. The CDR3 reads CASSAISVNTEAFF. The CDR3 DNA reads as TGTGCCAGTAGTGCCATCAGTGTGAACACTGAAGCTTTCTTT.

The chain has TRBV9 and TRBJ1-2, with a tentative D call TRBD1 (5 bases). From germline, CDR1 is SGDLS and CDR2 YYNGEE. Trimming pared 0 bases from V and 1 base from J, leaving 13 bases between. This CDR3 has 16 amino acids. The CDR3 DNA sequence: TGTGCCAGCAGCGTAGCGGGGGGGGACGGTAACTATGGCTACACCTTC. Translating gives CASSVAGGDGNYGYTF.

Remarks on this clone: Other DNA sequences within the sample encode an identical CDR3. The J gene is TRBJ1-1, the V gene TRBV28; D may be TRBD1 (5 bases). Trimming removed 3 bases at V and 2 bases at J, with 7 bases between. Germline CDR1 and CDR2: MDHEN and SYDVKM. This CDR3 has 13 amino acids. As DNA, the CDR3 is TGTGCCAGCAGTTTTCAGGGTAACACTGAAGCTTTCTTT. Translating gives CASSFQGNTEAFF.

J is TRBJ2-7 and V is TRBV18, with D possibly matching TRBD1 (6 bases). The CDR3 covers 13 residues. Trimming took off 3 bases at V and 2 bases at J, with 8 bases between the two ends. Per the germline V gene, CDR1 is KGHSH and CDR2 is LQKENI. The CDR3 DNA follows: TGTGCCAGCTCACCGGGACACACCTACGAGCAGTACTTC. It codes for CASSPGHTYEQYF. The variable domain in full, completed from reference TRBV18 and TRBJ2-7, reads NAGVMQNPRHLVRRRGQEARLRCSPMKGHSHVYWYRQLPEEGLKFMVYLQKENIIDESGMPKERFSAEFPKEGPSILRIQQVVRGDSAAYFCASSPGHTYEQYFGPGTRLTVT.